This T cell receptor (beta chain) was captured in a study of T cells after yellow fever vaccination (dated by TCRdb to the late 2010s). Some background on the complete study: The SMART-Seq v4 Ultra Low Input RNA kit was used to prepare libraries from fractions with low cell numbers. To track T-cell clones before and after primary and booster YFV17D yellow fever vaccination, bulk TCR alpha and beta repertoires were sequenced longitudinally. Blood was drawn at multiple timepoints before and after primary and secondary immunization, with bulk PBMC replicates and cell subsets isolated. The cohort comprised two healthy male donors, one aged 18 to 30 and one aged 30 to 39 years.

The label giving this sample's treatment or condition can be read as: live attenuated yellow fever vaccine strain. At every blood-draw timepoint, two biological replicates of bulk PBMCs were collected. A standard Ficoll-Paque protocol was used to isolate PBMCs from peripheral blood. RNA was extracted with TriZol from bulk PBMCs, CD4 and CD8 fractions, and dextramer-positive and dextramer-negative fractions. The study at large found these results: Compared with the primary T-cell response, the secondary T-cell response was weaker but faster, peaking on day 5 rather than day 15. Only a couple of donors were included in the study, so the extent to which the findings can be generalized is limited. Computational filtering was required because FACS-sorted repertoires could contain abundant contaminating clonotypes from the bulk population. After the booster, most of the clones that had expanded following primary vaccination were detected again (about 95% of CD4 and around 90% of CD8), which suggests that memory was broadly maintained. A small fraction of clonotypes showed up in both the CD4 and CD8 compartments, probably as a result of convergent recombination.

The instrument given in TCRdb is Illumina NovaSeq 6000. TCR cDNA was synthesized by 5'RACE template switching, which introduced a universal primer site and unique molecular identifiers. cDNA synthesis was primed from both the TCR alpha and TCR beta constant segments. Library amplification used two PCR steps, and the second PCR step added sample barcodes and sequencing adapters. Sequencing of libraries was done on Illumina HiSeq 2500 (2x100 bp) or NovaSeq (2x150 bp). On the study's bioinformatics: MIGEC was used to demultiplex reads and collapse the reads into UMI consensus sequences, and MiXCR was used for V(D)J alignment. Clonotypes responding to the vaccine were identified with edgeR on replicate PBMC samples, with the criteria of FDR below 0.01 and a log2 fold change above 5 up to day 15. CD4 or CD8 identity was assigned to each bulk clonotype according to whether the clonotype was present at higher abundance in the sequenced CD4 repertoire or the sequenced CD8 repertoire. Using fastp trimming at Q25 and MiXCR clonotype assembly, TCRdb reanalyzed the public sequencing data and kept in-frame beta chains. Each record represents a unique CDR3 protein, reported with the most common genes and DNA among its rows. These V and J calls rely on TCRdb rather than the paper's analysis. This sample is represented by approximately 330,000 distinct CDR3 sequences; about 4% of them were singletons. The ten largest make up around 24% of the sample.

Trimming removed 2 bases from V and 3 bases from J, leaving 13 bases between the germline ends. Looking up the germline V gene yields CDR1 SGHDT and CDR2 YYEEEE. Including the terminal cysteine and phenylalanine, the CDR3 comprises 15 residues. This entry keeps only the CDR3 DNA: 45 bases, framed from base 1. This clonotype showed up just a few times. Its antigen specificity is not known. Per-base quality was not reported, and no clone a single base away is much larger than it. The rearranged segments are TRBV5-6 and TRBJ2-3; the D segment could be TRBD2, given 5 matching bases. The TCR originated in a man younger than 35 who received the YFV17D yellow fever vaccine. The sequencing here drew on PBMCs, taken 5 days after the yellow fever booster vaccination. DNA sequence: TGTGCCAGCAGCTTTTTCGGGGTAGGGACAGATACGCAGTATTTT. Its translation reads: CASSFFGVGTDTQYF.